Following are 10 T cell receptor beta chains from one sample sequenced in a study of shared clonotypes between healthy human individuals. TCRdb's table, derived via immunoSEQ multiplex PCR, lists solely in-frame clones and lacks some. The sample holds some 790,000 clones; roughly 72% are singletons and the top ten take approximately 2%. The sequenced material came from memory CD4+ T cells sorted from blood. Specified subset: CD45RA-negative fraction. The receptors stem from a young woman in good health.

The chain recombines TRBV7-6 with TRBJ2-7; 8 positions agree with TRBD2. After removal of 5 bases from V and 4 bases from J, the junction contained 10 bases not matched to a gene. Germline V gives CDR1 SGHVS, CDR2 FNYEAQ. CDR3 length: 15 residues. The CDR3 DNA reads as TGTGCCAGCAGCGGCTACGGGACTAGAAGTTACGAGCAGTACTTC. This sequence encodes CASSGYGTRSYEQYF.

The rearrangement links TRBV6-1 to TRBJ2-1; TRBD1 agrees at 8 bases. The CDR3 consists of 16 residues. Trimming at V came to 1 base and at J to 2 bases, leaving 4 bases not matched to a gene. Germline V lookup: CDR1 MNHNS, CDR2 SASEGT. The DNA of the CDR3 is TGTGCCAGCAGTGAAGTGGCCAGGGGGCCCTACAATGAGCAGTTCTTC. It codes for CASSEVARGPYNEQFF.

The chain combines TRBV30 with TRBJ1-1; TRBD1 might be the D (5 bases). Germline V gene data show CDR1 as GTSNPN and CDR2 as SVGIG (reference sequence). This CDR3 spans 13 amino acids. The ends were cut back, 7 bases at V and 2 bases at J, with 14 bases in the middle. The DNA for the CDR3 is TGTGCCTCACCGGGGCCGAGAAACACTGAAGCTTTCTTT. Protein product: CASPGPRNTEAFF.

This chain uses TRBV4-2 with TRBJ2-7, with D perhaps matching TRBD2 (5 bases). Germline V lookup: CDR1 LGHNA, CDR2 YNFKEQ. This CDR3 spans 16 amino acids. V was pared by 3 bases and J by 5 bases, with 20 bases between. This chain's CDR3 is CASSHGAVTSADEQYF. In DNA form, the CDR3 reads TGTGCCAGCAGCCATGGCGCGGTCACTAGTGCCGACGAGCAGTACTTC.

The gene calls are TRBV19 and TRBJ2-1, with D unclear. V lost 5 bases to trimming and J lost 6 bases, with 11 bases between them. Germline V gives CDR1 LNHDA, CDR2 SQIVND (reference sequence). The CDR3 is 13 amino acids. The CDR3 DNA follows: TGTGCCAGTAGTTCGGACGGATCCAATGAGCAGTTCTTC. As protein: CASSSDGSNEQFF.

This chain connects TRBV2 to TRBJ1-5; D is perhaps TRBD1 (6 bases). V was clipped by 4 bases and J by 2 bases, with 9 bases between them. Germline values: CDR1 SNHLY, CDR2 FYNNEI. This CDR3 is 14 amino acids long. CDR3 bases: TGTGCCAGCAGTGCCAGGGGAGGCAATCAGCCCCAGCATTTT. This codes for CASSARGGNQPQHF.

The chain joins TRBV19 to TRBJ1-5, with a possible D match to TRBD1 (5 bases). The germline V gene has CDR1 LNHDA and CDR2 SQIVND (reference sequence). Between the trimmed V and J ends, which lost 10 bases and 6 bases, there was a span of 25 bases. The CDR3 spans 16 residues. As DNA, the CDR3 is TGTGCCACCGACGGGACTCCAACCAAAGGTGGTCAGCCCCAGCATTTT. Its translation: CATDGTPTKGGQPQHF. The full variable domain, its missing parts supplied by reference TRBV19 and TRBJ1-5, is DGGITQSPKYLFRKEGQNVTLSCEQNLNHDAMYWYRQDPGQGLRLIYYSQIVNDFQKGDIAEGYSVSREKKESFPLTVTSAQKNPTAFYLCATDGTPTKGGQPQHFGDGTRLSIL.

Regarding this clone: This may be a read error, as it is one base from a much larger clone. The chain links TRBV28 to TRBJ2-7; D gene unclear. CDR1 and CDR2 (germline): MDHEN, SYDVKM. There are 13 residues in the CDR3. The CDR3 sequence: CASSPTTTYGQYF. CDR3 nucleotides: TGTGCCAGCAGCCCGACCACTACCTACGGGCAGTACTTC. The whole variable domain, filled in from reference TRBV28 and TRBJ2-7, reads DVKVTQSSRYLVKRTGEKVFLECVQDMDHENMFWYRQDPGLGLRLIYFSYDVKMKEKGDIPEGYSVSREKKERFSLILESASTNQTSMYLCASSPTTTYGQYFGPGTRLTVT.

This chain joins TRBV18 and TRBJ1-3; no clear D gene. The V and J ends lost 2 bases and 0 bases respectively, with 20 bases between them. CDR3 size: 19 residues. Germline V gene data show CDR1 as KGHSH and CDR2 as LQKENI. CDR3: CASSPVLRGRTGSGNTIYF. The CDR3 DNA reads as TGTGCCAGCTCACCAGTTCTTCGCGGCAGGACGGGCTCTGGAAACACCATATATTTT.

In this sample, this clone turned up once. The J gene is TRBJ2-1, the V gene TRBV28; 9 nucleotides match TRBD2. CDR3 length equals 15 residues. The trim removed 6 bases at V and 4 bases at J, leaving 7 bases unmatched. Germline V gives CDR1 MDHEN, CDR2 SYDVKM. The CDR3 loop is CASRDLAGSYNEQFF. The CDR3 DNA reads as TGTGCCAGCAGAGATCTAGCGGGGTCATACAATGAGCAGTTCTTC.